The T cell receptor beta chain under discussion was sequenced for a study of control samples from healthy donors and cancer patients. The CDR3 extends over 15 amino acids. Trimming cost V 1 base and J 5 bases; bases outside gene matches: 5. Looked up from germline, CDR1 is MGHRA and CDR2 is YSYEKL. TCRdb's copy holds only in-frame clones and misses some; the assay was immunoSEQ multiplex PCR. The sample shows around 80,000 clones, around 91% of them seen only once. The sample was blood. The TCR comes from a man aged 50 or older in good health. The gene calls are TRBV4-1 and TRBJ1-5, with 7 bases aligning to TRBD1. The CDR3 DNA sequence: TGCGCCAGCAGCCAAGCTACAGGGGACCATCAGCCCCAGCATTTT. Amino acid sequence: CASSQATGDHQPQHF.